Each of the 6 T cell receptor beta chains below was sequenced from the same sample in a study of T cell responses to AZD1222 COVID-19 vaccine. The data were produced by immunoSEQ multiplex PCR, yet TCRdb's version contains in-frame clones alone and is incomplete. This sample has over 85,000 clones; approximately 84% occur once, and the top ten carry 11% to 15%. This specimen was peripheral blood, taken 28 days after the second AZD1222 dose. These receptors all come from an adult who received the AZD1222 COVID-19 vaccine.

CDR3 in DNA: TGTGCCAGCACCTCCATAACGGGGGGGCGCAGGGAGCTGTTTTTT. Encoded protein: CASTSITGGRRELFF. This sequence joins TRBV6-5 and TRBJ2-2, with 8 bases identical to TRBD2. V lost 7 bases to trimming and J lost 9 bases; unmatched junction nucleotides: 13. This CDR3 has 15 residues. Germline-derived CDR1 and CDR2 are MNHEY and SVGAGI.

The chain recombines TRBV3-1 (or the pseudogene TRBV3-2) with TRBJ1-2; D unresolved. CDR1 and CDR2 (germline): LGHDT, YNNKEL (reference sequence). V lost 0 bases to trimming and J lost 5 bases, with 10 bases between them. This CDR3 region has 14 residues. Here the CDR3 DNA reads TGTGCCAGCAGCCAAGATGAGGTCCCTTATGGCTACACCTTC. The encoded protein is CASSQDEVPYGYTF.

The chain recombines TRBV19 with TRBJ2-3; 7 bases map to TRBD1. Germline V lookup: CDR1 LNHDA, CDR2 SQIVND (reference sequence). The CDR3 consists of 15 residues. Trimming cost V 7 bases and J 0 bases; bases outside gene matches: 7. The CDR3 loop reads CASTTGTASTDTQYF. CDR3 nucleotide sequence: TGTGCCAGTACCACCGGGACAGCTAGCACAGATACGCAGTATTTT. The whole variable domain, remainder taken from reference TRBV19 and TRBJ2-3, is DGGITQSPKYLFRKEGQNVTLSCEQNLNHDAMYWYRQDPGQGLRLIYYSQIVNDFQKGDIAEGYSVSREKKESFPLTVTSAQKNPTAFYLCASTTGTASTDTQYFGPGTRLTVL.

The rearrangement links TRBV7-9 to TRBJ1-4, with D uncertain. This CDR3 is built from 15 residues. From germline, CDR1 is SEHNR and CDR2 FQNEAQ (reference sequence). Trimming cost V 0 bases and J 4 bases, with 9 bases left between them. The CDR3 loop reads CASSLAGLNNEKLFF. CDR3 nucleotides: TGTGCCAGCAGCTTAGCGGGCCTAAATAATGAAAAACTGTTTTTT.

Ten or more counts support this clone. The chain links TRBV29-1 to TRBJ1-3; 8 bases are shared with TRBD1. The germline gives CDR1 SQVTM, CDR2 ANQGSEA. This CDR3 is built from 14 residues. Trimming at V came to 5 bases and at J to 8 bases, leaving 11 bases not matched to a gene. The CDR3 loop is CSVRDRGKRDTIYF. The CDR3 bases are TGCAGCGTTCGCGACAGGGGAAAGAGGGACACCATATATTTT.

In its sample, this clone was seen once. The chain joins TRBV5-1 to TRBJ1-2; D is unclear. The germline CDR1 and CDR2 sequences are SGHRS and YFSETQ. The CDR3 totals 15 residues. The V end lost 0 bases, the J end lost 6 bases, and 15 bases lay between the germline ends. The CDR3 DNA reads TGCGCCAGCAGCTTGGGGGATCCCCAGGCCCATGGCTACACCTTC. Its protein product is CASSLGDPQAHGYTF.